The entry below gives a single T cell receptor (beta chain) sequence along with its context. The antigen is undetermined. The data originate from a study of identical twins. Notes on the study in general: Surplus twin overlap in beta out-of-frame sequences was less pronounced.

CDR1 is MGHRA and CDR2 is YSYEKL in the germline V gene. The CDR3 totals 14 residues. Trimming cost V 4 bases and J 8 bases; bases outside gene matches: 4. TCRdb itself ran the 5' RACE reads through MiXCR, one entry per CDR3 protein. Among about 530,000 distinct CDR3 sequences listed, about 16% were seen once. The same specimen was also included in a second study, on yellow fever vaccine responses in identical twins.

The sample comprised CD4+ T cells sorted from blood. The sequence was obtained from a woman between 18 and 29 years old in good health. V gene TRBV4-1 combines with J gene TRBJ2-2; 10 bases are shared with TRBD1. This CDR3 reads CASSLGTGVGELFF. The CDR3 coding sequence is TGCGCCAGCAGCCTCGGGACAGGGGTTGGGGAGCTGTTTTTT.